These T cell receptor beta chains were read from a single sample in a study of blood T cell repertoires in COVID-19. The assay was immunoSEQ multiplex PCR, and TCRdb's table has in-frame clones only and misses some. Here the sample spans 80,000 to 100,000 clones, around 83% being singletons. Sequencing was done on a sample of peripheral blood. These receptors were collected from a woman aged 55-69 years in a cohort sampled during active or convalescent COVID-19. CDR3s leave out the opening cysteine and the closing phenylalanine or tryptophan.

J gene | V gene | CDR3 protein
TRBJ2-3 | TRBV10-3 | AISESGGLTDTQY
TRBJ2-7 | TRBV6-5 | ASSFQTGLPYEQY
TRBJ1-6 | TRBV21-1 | ASSSYTGHNSPLH
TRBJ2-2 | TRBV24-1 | ATSDLGLHSDTGELF
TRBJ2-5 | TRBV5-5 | ASSLAGGAVETQY
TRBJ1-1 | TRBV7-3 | ASRSDPSGSTEAF
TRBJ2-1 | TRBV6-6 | ASTTRGAAGGEQF
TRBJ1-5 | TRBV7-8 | ASSPDRMGQPQH
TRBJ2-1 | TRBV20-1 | SATHYEQF
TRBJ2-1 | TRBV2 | ASSAMLLAGGRINEQF
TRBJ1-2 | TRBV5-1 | ASSLGQEGYGYT
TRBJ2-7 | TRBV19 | ASSLAGGYEQY
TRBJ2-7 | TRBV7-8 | ASSLGTGSHEQY
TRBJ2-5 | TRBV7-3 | ASSFSGLADSQETQY
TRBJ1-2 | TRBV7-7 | ASSPRDRPLWSYGYT
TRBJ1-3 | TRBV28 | ATRPGGRSGNTIY
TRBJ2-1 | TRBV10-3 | AISRDTHNEQF